These 5 T cell receptor beta chains share one sample of origin, sequenced in a study of vaccination and CD4 T cells after COVID-19 (dated by TCRdb to the early 2020s). The treatment or condition label corresponds to: approximately 9-day PBMC culture with coronavirus spike peptide pools or control peptides (ViraFEST assay). Library method: PCR. Sequencer: Illumina iSeq 100. DNA from cultured CD4+ T cells underwent TCR sequencing with the Oncomine TCR Beta short-read assay at the Johns Hopkins FTIC core. TCRdb ran its own pipeline on the public reads, namely fastp trimming at Q25 and MiXCR clone calling, and kept in-frame beta chains. All rows with the same CDR3 protein become a single entry with the most common DNA and genes. The sample table shows over 6,500 distinct CDR3 sequences, and approximately 20% are seen once. The ten largest clonotypes hold approximately 21% of the sample. For these TCRs, the target antigens are not known.

The source material was CD4+ T cells from blood, cultured in vitro, sampled after SARS-CoV-2 vaccination. The origin of the receptors is a human donor who had recovered from COVID-19.

This clonotype appeared many times. The chain has TRBV7-8 and TRBJ2-7; 9 bases agree with TRBD1. This CDR3 region has 15 residues. Germline CDR1 SGHVS, CDR2 FQNEAQ. After removal of 4 bases from V and 2 bases from J, the junction contained 6 bases not matched to a gene. The DNA for the CDR3 is TGTGCCAGCAGCTCCCGGACAGGGGCAACCTACGAGCAGTACTTC. Translated, it gives CASSSRTGATYEQYF. The full variable domain, completed using reference TRBV7-8 and TRBJ2-7, is GAGVSQSPRYKVAKRGQDVALRCDPISGHVSLFWYQQALGQGPEFLTYFQNEAQLDKSGLPSDRFFAERPEGSVSTLKIQRTQQEDSAVYLCASSSRTGATYEQYFGPGTRLTVT.

The chain is built from TRBV20-1 and TRBJ2-4; TRBD2 aligns across 10 bases. With V trimmed by 3 bases and J by 5 bases, 16 bases remained unmatched. CDR3 length: 18 amino acids. CDR1 and CDR2 from the germline V gene are DFQATT and SNEGSKA (reference sequence). CDR3 DNA sequence: TGCAGTGCTAGTCTGATCGGGACTAGCGAGGCCTGGGAAAACATTCAGTACTTC. This sequence encodes CSASLIGTSEAWENIQYF.

The chain couples TRBV6-2 or TRBV6-3 to TRBJ2-2, with TRBD2 matching 9 bases. The germline V gene has CDR1 MNHEY and CDR2 SVGEGT. This CDR3 comprises 16 residues. With 7 bases clipped from V and 4 bases from J, the junction kept 10 bases outside the gene matches. CDR3 amino acids: CASIRTSGLGTGELFF. Here the CDR3 DNA reads TGTGCCAGCATTCGAACTAGCGGGTTAGGCACCGGGGAGCTGTTTTTT.

This clonotype is labeled as medium-sized. The rearrangement uses TRBV6-1 and TRBJ1-1, with 10 bases matching TRBD1. This CDR3 comprises 13 residues. The germline V gene has CDR1 MNHNS and CDR2 SASEGT. V lost 7 bases and J lost 6; bases outside the gene matches: 5. CDR3 in DNA: TGTGCCAGCAAAATAGGACAGGGGGCTGAAGCTTTCTTT. This gives the protein CASKIGQGAEAFF.

The chain couples TRBV12-3 or TRBV12-4 to TRBJ2-7; the D is unclear. This CDR3 is 12 amino acids long. V was pared by 3 bases and J by 2 bases, with 5 bases between. The CDR3 DNA follows: TGTGCCAGCAGTTTGTGGACCTACGAGCAGTACTTC. As protein: CASSLWTYEQYF.